The clone carrying this TCR beta chain has a count of ten or more. The antigen is unknown. This specimen belongs to a study of T cells in Graves' hyperthyroidism and ophthalmopathy. The study's findings and limits: A 13 V-J model separated ophthalmopathy from stable hyperthyroidism.

On the basis of clinical symptoms, serum thyroxine and TRAb, thyroid ultrasound and orbital computed tomography, diagnoses were made. Germline V gives CDR1 DFQATT, CDR2 SNEGSKA (reference sequence). This CDR3 spans 16 amino acids. The trim removed 1 base at V and 0 bases at J, leaving 8 bases unmatched. The TCR beta CDR3 regions underwent amplification using RNA transcripts as the source. A set of HTBI primers served as the primers for a first-round RT-PCR of the TCR CDR3. TCRdb itself ran the multiplex PCR reads through MiXCR, one entry per CDR3 protein. The profile shows hundreds of thousands of distinct CDR3 sequences, under 15% of them singletons.

The chain couples TRBV20-1 to TRBJ2-7; 8 nucleotides align to TRBD2. Sequencing was performed on blood. The sequence came from a middle-aged woman with Graves' ophthalmopathy. In DNA, the CDR3 is TGCAGTGCTAGAGGCCAGCGGGAGTGGAGCTCCTACGAGCAGTACTTC. The encoded protein is CSARGQREWSSYEQYF.